This T cell receptor beta chain was sequenced in a study of blood T cell repertoires in COVID-19. Study in general: COVID-19 samples, acute and convalescent, were from the United States, Italy and Spain.

Authors' methods: It was from reference gene primer amplification that nucleated cell counts were estimated. Method: immunoSEQ multiplex PCR; TCRdb's copy keeps in-frame clones and lacks some. The DNA gave D and trimming, while V, J and clone size come from that table. The sample holds some 300,000 clones, nearly 90% seen once. The CDR3 contains 15 residues. CDR1 SGHAT and CDR2 FQNNGV come from the germline V gene. V was clipped by 0 bases and J by 7 bases, with 15 bases between them. This chain joins TRBV11-2 and TRBJ1-1; maybe TRBD1 (6 bases). The receptor was isolated from a woman between 35 and 50 years old with COVID-19, enrolled during active disease. Sequenced input: peripheral blood. Here the CDR3 reads CASSLDDRTGSEAFF. CDR3 bases: TGTGCCAGCAGCTTAGATGACAGGACGGGAAGTGAAGCTTTCTTT. The entire variable domain, with the rest obtained from reference TRBV11-2 and TRBJ1-1, is as follows: EAGVAQSPRYKIIEKRQSVAFWCNPISGHATLYWYQQILGQGPKLLIQFQNNGVVDDSQLPKDRFSAERLKGVDSTLKIQPAKLEDSAVYLCASSLDDRTGSEAFFGQGTRLTVV.